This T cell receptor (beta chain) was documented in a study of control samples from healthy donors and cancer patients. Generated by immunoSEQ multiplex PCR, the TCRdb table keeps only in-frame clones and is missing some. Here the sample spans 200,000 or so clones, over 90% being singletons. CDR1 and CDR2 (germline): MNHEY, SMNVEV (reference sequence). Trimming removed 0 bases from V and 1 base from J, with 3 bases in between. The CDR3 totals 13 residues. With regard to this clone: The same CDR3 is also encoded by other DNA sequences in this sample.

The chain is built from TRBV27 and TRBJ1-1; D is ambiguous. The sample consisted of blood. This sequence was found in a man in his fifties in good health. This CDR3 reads CASSLSRNTEAFF. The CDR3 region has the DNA TGTGCCAGCAGTTTATCCCGGAACACTGAAGCTTTCTTT.